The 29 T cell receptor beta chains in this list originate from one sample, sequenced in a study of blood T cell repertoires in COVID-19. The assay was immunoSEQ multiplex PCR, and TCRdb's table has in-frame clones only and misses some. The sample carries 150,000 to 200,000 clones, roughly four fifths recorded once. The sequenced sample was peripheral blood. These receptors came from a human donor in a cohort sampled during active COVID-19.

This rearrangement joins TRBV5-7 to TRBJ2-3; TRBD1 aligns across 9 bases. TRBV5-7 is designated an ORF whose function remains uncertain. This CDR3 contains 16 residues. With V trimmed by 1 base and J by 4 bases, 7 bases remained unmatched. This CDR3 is CASSLRTGDRADTQYF. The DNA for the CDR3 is TGTGCCAGCAGCTTGAGGACAGGGGACAGGGCAGATACGCAGTATTTT.

The chain's CDR3 is CASSQTGETQYF. The CDR3 nucleotides are TGTGCCAGCAGTCAGACTGGGGAGACCCAGTACTTC. This chain links TRBV27 with TRBJ2-5; D not certain. This CDR3 is 12 amino acids long. Germline CDR1 and CDR2: MNHEY and SMNVEV (reference sequence). Trimming pared 5 bases from V and 5 bases from J, leaving 9 bases between.

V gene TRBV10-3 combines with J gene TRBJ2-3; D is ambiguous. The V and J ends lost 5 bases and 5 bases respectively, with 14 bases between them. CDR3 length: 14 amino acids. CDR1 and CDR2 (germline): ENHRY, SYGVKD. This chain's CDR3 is CAISSSSGGDTQYF. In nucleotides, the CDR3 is TGTGCCATCAGTTCAAGTTCAGGTGGAGATACGCAGTATTTT.

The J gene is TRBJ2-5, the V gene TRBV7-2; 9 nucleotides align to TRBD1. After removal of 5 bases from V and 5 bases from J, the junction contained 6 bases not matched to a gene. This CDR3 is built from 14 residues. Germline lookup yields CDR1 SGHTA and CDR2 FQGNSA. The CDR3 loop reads CASSEGTGWETQYF. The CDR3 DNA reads TGTGCCAGCAGCGAAGGGACAGGGTGGGAGACCCAGTACTTC.

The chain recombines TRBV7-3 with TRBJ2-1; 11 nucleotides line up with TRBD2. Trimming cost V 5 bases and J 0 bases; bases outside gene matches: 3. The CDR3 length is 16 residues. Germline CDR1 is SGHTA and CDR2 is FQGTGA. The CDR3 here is CASSPLAGGSYNEQFF. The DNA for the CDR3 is TGTGCCAGCAGCCCGCTAGCGGGAGGCTCCTACAATGAGCAGTTCTTC.

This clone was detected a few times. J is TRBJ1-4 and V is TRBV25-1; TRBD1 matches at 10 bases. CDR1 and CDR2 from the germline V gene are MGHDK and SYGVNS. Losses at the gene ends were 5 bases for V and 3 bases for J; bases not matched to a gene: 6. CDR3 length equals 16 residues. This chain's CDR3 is CASSSWTGGSNEKLFF. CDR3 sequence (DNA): TGTGCCAGCAGTTCTTGGACAGGGGGATCTAATGAAAAACTGTTTTTT.

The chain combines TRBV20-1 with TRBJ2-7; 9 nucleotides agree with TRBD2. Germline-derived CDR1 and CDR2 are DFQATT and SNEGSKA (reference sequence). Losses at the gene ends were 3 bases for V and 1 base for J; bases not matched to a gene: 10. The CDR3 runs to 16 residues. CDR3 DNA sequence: TGCAGTGCTAGTGCCCCTTCTAGCGGGAAGTCCTACGAGCAGTACTTC. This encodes CSASAPSSGKSYEQYF.

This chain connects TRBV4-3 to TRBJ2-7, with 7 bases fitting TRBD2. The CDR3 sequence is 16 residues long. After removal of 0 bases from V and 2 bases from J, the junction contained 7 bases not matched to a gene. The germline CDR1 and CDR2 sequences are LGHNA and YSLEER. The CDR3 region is CASSQDVGGPAYEQYF. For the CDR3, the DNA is TGCGCCAGCAGCCAAGATGTGGGAGGGCCGGCCTACGAGCAGTACTTC.

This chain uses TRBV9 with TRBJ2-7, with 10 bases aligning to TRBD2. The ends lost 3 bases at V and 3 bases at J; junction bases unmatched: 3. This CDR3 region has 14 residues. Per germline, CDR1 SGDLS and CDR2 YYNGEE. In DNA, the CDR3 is TGTGCCAGCAGCGACTCTAGCGGGAGCTACGAGCAGTACTTC. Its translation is CASSDSSGSYEQYF.

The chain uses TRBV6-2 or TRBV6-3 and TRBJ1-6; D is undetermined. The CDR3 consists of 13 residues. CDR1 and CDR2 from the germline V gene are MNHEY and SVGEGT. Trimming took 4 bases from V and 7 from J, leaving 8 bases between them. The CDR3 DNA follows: TGTGCCAGCAGTTCGGGGTTCAATTCACCCCTCCACTTT. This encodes CASSSGFNSPLHF.

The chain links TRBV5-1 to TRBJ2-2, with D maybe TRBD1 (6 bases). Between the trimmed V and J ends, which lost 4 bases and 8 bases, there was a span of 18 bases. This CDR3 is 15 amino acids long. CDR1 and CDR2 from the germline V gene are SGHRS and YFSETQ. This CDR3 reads CASSRDTPLGGELFF. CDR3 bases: TGCGCCAGCAGCCGGGACACCCCATTAGGAGGGGAGCTGTTTTTT.

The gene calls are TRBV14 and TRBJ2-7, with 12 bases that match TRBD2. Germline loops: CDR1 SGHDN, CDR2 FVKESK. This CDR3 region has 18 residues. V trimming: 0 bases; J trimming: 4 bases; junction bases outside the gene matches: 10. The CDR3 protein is CASSQDFKGTSGFYEQYF. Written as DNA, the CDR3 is TGTGCCAGCAGCCAAGATTTCAAGGGGACTAGCGGGTTTTACGAGCAGTACTTC.

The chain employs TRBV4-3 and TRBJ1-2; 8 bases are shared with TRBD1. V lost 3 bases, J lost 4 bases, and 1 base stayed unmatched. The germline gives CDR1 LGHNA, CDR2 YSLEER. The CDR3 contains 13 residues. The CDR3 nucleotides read TGCGCCAGCAGCCAGGACAGGGCCTATGGCTACACCTTC. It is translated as CASSQDRAYGYTF.

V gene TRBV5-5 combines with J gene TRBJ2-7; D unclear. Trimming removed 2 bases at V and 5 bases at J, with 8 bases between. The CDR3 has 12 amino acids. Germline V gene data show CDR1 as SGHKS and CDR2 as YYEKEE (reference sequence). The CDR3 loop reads CASSLGANEQYF. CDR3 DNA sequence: TGTGCCAGCAGCTTAGGAGCGAACGAGCAGTACTTC.

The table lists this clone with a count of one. The CDR3: CASSPSGVINEQFF. The CDR3 coding sequence is TGTGCCAGCAGCCCGTCCGGGGTTATTAACGAGCAGTTCTTC. The rearrangement links TRBV7-6 to TRBJ2-1, with D tentatively TRBD2 (5 bases). Germline values: CDR1 SGHVS, CDR2 FNYEAQ. The CDR3 sequence is 14 residues long. V dropped 5 bases and J dropped 10 bases, with 18 bases sitting between them.

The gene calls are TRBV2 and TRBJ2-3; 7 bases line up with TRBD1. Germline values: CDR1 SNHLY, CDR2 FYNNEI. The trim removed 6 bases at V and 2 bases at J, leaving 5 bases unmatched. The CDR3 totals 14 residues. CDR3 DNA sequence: TGTGCCAGCAGGTCAGGACAGGCCACAGATACGCAGTATTTT. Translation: CASRSGQATDTQYF.

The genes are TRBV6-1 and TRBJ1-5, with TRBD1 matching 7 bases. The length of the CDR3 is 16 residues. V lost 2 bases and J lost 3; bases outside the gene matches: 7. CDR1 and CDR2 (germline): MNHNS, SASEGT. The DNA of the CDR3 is TGTGCCAGCAGTGAACTTCCGACAGGGATCAATCAGCCCCAGCATTTT. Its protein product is CASSELPTGINQPQHF.

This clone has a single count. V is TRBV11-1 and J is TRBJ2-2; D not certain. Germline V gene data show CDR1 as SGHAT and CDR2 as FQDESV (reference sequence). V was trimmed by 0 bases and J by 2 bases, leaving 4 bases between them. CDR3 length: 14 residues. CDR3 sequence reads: CASSLASNTGELFF. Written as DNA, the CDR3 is TGTGCCAGCAGCTTAGCTTCTAACACCGGGGAGCTGTTTTTT.

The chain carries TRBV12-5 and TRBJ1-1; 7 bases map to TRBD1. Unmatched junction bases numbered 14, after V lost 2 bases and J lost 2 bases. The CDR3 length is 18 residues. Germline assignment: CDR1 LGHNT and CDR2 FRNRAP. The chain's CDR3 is CASGLSFDREVKNTEAFF. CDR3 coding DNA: TGTGCTAGTGGTTTGTCGTTCGACAGGGAGGTGAAAAACACTGAAGCTTTCTTT.

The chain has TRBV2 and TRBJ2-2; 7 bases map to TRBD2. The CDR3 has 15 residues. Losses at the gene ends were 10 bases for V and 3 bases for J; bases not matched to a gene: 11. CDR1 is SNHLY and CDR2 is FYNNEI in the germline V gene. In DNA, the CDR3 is TGTGCCATTAGGGGAACTAGCGAATACACCGGGGAGCTGTTTTTT. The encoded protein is CAIRGTSEYTGELFF.

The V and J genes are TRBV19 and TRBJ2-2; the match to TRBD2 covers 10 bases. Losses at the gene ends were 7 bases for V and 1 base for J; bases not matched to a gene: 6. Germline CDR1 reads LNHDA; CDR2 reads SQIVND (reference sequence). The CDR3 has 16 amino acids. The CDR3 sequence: CASTPGLAQNTGELFF. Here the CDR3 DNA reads TGTGCCAGTACTCCGGGACTAGCGCAGAACACCGGGGAGCTGTTTTTT.

CDR3 in amino acids: CASSQDQGSSYEQYF. The CDR3, as DNA: TGTGCCAGCAGCCAAGATCAGGGTAGTTCCTACGAGCAGTACTTC. J is TRBJ2-7 and V is TRBV4-2; maybe TRBD1 (5 bases). CDR1 is LGHNA and CDR2 is YNFKEQ in the germline V gene. There are 15 residues in the CDR3. V was cut by 0 bases and J by 1 base, with 10 bases left in between.

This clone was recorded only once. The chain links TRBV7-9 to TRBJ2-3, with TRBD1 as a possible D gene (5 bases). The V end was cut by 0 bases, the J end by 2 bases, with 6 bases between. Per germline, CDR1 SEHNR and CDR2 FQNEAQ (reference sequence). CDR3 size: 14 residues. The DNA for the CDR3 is TGTGCCAGCAGCTTAGCGACAGACACAGATACGCAGTATTTT. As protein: CASSLATDTDTQYF.

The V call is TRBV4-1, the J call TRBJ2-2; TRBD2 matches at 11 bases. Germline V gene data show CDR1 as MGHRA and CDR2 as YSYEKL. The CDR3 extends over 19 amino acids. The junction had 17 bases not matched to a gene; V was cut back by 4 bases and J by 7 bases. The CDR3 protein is CASSPRDRLAGPRNGELFF. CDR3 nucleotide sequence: TGCGCCAGCAGCCCACGGGATAGACTAGCGGGGCCACGGAACGGGGAGCTGTTTTTT.

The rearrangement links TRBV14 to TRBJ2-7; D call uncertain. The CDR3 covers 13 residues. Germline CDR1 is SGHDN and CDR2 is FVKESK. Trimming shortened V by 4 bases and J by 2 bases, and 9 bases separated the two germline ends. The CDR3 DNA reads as TGTGCCAGCAGCCCCCTTACAGCCTACGAGCAGTACTTC. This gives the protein CASSPLTAYEQYF.

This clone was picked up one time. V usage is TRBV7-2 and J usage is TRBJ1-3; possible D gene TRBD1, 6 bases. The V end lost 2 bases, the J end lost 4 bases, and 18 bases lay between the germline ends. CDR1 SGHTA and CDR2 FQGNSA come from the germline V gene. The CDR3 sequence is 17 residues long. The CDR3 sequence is CASSLFWGQDVGNTIYF. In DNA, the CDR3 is TGTGCCAGCAGCTTATTTTGGGGGCAGGACGTCGGAAACACCATATATTTT.

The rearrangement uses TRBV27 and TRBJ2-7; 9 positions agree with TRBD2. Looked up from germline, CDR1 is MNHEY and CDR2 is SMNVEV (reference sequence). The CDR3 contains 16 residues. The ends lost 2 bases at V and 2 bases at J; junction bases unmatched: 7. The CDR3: CASSLNQGGRAYEQYF. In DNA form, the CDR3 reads TGTGCCAGCAGTTTAAACCAAGGCGGGAGGGCCTACGAGCAGTACTTC.

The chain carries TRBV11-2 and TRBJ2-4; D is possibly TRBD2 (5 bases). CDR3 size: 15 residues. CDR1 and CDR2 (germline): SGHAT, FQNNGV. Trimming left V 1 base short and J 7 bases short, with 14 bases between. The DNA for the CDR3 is TGTGCCAGCAGCTTAGCAGGAGAGGGCAAGAACATTCAGTACTTC. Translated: CASSLAGEGKNIQYF.

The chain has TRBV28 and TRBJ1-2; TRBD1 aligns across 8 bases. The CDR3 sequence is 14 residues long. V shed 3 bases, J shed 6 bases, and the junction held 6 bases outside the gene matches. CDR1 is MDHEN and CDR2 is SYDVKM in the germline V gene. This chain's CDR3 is CASSFRQGRHGYTF. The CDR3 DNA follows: TGTGCCAGCAGTTTCCGACAGGGGCGACATGGCTACACCTTC.